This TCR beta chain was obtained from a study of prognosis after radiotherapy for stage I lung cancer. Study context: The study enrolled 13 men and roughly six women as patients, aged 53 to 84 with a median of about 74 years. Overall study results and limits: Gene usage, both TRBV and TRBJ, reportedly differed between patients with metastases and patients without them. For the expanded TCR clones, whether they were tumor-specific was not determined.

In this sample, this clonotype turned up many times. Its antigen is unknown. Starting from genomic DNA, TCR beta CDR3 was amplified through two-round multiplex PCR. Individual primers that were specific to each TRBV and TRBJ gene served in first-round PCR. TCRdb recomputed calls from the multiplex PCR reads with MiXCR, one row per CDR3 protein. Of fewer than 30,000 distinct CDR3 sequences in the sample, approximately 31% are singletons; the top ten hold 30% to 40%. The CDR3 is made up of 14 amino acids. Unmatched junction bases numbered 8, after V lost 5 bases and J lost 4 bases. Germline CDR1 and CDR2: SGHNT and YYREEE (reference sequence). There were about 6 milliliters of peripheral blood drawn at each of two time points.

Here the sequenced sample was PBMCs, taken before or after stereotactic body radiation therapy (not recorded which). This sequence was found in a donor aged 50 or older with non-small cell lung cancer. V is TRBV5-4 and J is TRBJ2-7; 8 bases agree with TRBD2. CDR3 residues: CASSASGGRYEQYF. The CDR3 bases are TGTGCCAGCAGTGCGTCGGGGGGGCGATACGAGCAGTACTTC. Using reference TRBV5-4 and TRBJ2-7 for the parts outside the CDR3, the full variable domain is ETGVTQSPTHLIKTRGQQVTLRCSSQSGHNTVSWYQQALGQGPQFIFQYYREEENGRGNFPPRFSGLQFPNYSSELNVNALELDDSALYLCASSASGGRYEQYFGPGTRLTVT.